Below are 15 T cell receptor beta chains sequenced from a single sample in a study of control samples from healthy donors and cancer patients. TCRdb's copy holds only in-frame clones and misses some; the assay was immunoSEQ multiplex PCR. Of fewer than 200,000 clones listed, 95% to 96% are singletons. The sequenced sample consisted of blood. The receptors come from a young woman in good health.

The V call is TRBV11-2, the J call TRBJ2-7; D is ambiguous. The V gene's germline CDR1 is SGHAT and CDR2 FQNNGV. Trimming removed 1 base from V and 0 bases from J, with 7 bases in between. CDR3 length equals 14 residues. CDR3 DNA: TGTGCCAGCAGCTTAGTACTTCGCTCCTACGAGCAGTACTTC. This translates into CASSLVLRSYEQYF.

DNA of the CDR3: TGTGCCGGCACCAGACAGGGAACTTTTGGCTACACCTTC. Protein sequence: CAGTRQGTFGYTF. This chain joins TRBV2 and TRBJ1-2; 7 nucleotides match TRBD1. Germline V gene sequence: CDR1 SNHLY, CDR2 FYNNEI. The CDR3 covers 13 residues. Trimming at V came to 11 bases and at J to 7 bases, leaving 13 bases not matched to a gene.

The chain has TRBV18 and TRBJ2-7, with 9 bases that match TRBD1. V lost 6 bases, J lost 2 bases, and 5 bases stayed unmatched. This CDR3 is 14 amino acids long. Per the germline V gene, CDR1 is KGHSH and CDR2 is LQKENI. The CDR3 protein is CASSQGQGAYEQYF. The CDR3, as DNA: TGTGCCAGCTCCCAGGGACAGGGAGCCTACGAGCAGTACTTC.

This clone was recorded once. The rearrangement links TRBV2 to TRBJ2-1; D unresolved. There are 13 residues in the CDR3. Trimming took off 7 bases at V and 6 bases at J, with 13 bases between the two ends. Per the germline V gene, CDR1 is SNHLY and CDR2 is FYNNEI. The chain's CDR3 is CASNWEGINEQFF. The CDR3 nucleotides are TGTGCCAGCAACTGGGAAGGAATCAATGAGCAGTTCTTC.

CDR3 sequence (DNA): TGTGCCATCAGTGAGTCCCAGACGGTTATGGGCTACACCTTC. Encoded protein: CAISESQTVMGYTF. The rearrangement uses TRBV10-3 and TRBJ1-2; D not resolved. Trimming removed 0 bases at V and 8 bases at J, with 13 bases between. The CDR3 totals 14 residues. Germline V CDR1 and CDR2: ENHRY, SYGVKD.

J is TRBJ2-3 and V is TRBV2; TRBD2 matches 11 bases. The CDR3 spans 17 residues. Germline-derived CDR1 and CDR2 are SNHLY and FYNNEI. The trim removed 4 bases at V and 3 bases at J, leaving 9 bases unmatched. The CDR3 protein is CASSGFFSGRATDTQYF. The CDR3 DNA sequence: TGTGCCAGCAGTGGTTTTTTTAGCGGGAGGGCGACAGATACGCAGTATTTT.

The rearrangement uses TRBV6-5 and TRBJ1-1; D is unclear. The CDR3 consists of 14 residues. Germline-derived CDR1 and CDR2 are MNHEY and SVGAGI. V was shortened by 0 bases and J by 6 bases, with 11 bases between the two germline ends. This CDR3 is CASSYSKGGPEAFF. The CDR3 bases are TGTGCCAGCAGTTACTCGAAAGGAGGGCCTGAAGCTTTCTTT.

The chain links TRBV7-9 to TRBJ1-1; possible D gene TRBD1, 5 bases. The germline V and J ends were trimmed by 3 bases and 7 bases, with 9 bases remaining between them. The CDR3 sequence is 12 residues long. Germline CDR1 is SEHNR and CDR2 is FQNEAQ (reference sequence). The CDR3: CASSLGQDEAFF. Here the CDR3 DNA reads TGTGCCAGCAGCTTGGGGCAGGATGAAGCTTTCTTT.

This clone was seen just once. The chain recombines TRBV10-3 with TRBJ1-5; tentative D call: TRBD1 (6 bases). Germline V gives CDR1 ENHRY, CDR2 SYGVKD. This CDR3 is 15 amino acids long. V lost 4 bases, J lost 9 bases, and 19 bases lay in between. DNA of the CDR3: TGTGCCATCAGTGGGCACGAGGGGGACGGGGGGCCCCAGCATTTT. Translating it yields CAISGHEGDGGPQHF.

The V call is TRBV28, the J call TRBJ2-7, with D possibly being TRBD1 (5 bases). V shed 6 bases and J shed 0 bases, with 15 bases lying between them. From germline, CDR1 is MDHEN and CDR2 SYDVKM. This CDR3 region has 15 residues. The CDR3 sequence: CASSPRTSSSYEQYF. DNA of the CDR3: TGTGCCAGCAGCCCCCGGACATCGAGCTCCTACGAGCAGTACTTC.

The chain has TRBV2 and TRBJ2-6, with 7 bases matching TRBD1. Trimming took 6 bases from V and 0 from J; bases not matched to a gene: 2. From germline, CDR1 is SNHLY and CDR2 FYNNEI. The CDR3 contains 15 residues. The CDR3 DNA follows: TGTGCCAGCAGACAGGGGCTCTCTGGGGCCAACGTCCTGACTTTC. This translates into CASRQGLSGANVLTF. Full variable domain (missing parts from reference TRBV2 and TRBJ2-6): EPEVTQTPSHQVTQMGQEVILRCVPISNHLYFYWYRQILGQKVEFLVSFYNNEISEKSEIFDDQFSVERPDGSNFTLKIRSTKLEDSAMYFCASRQGLSGANVLTFGAGSRLTVL.

This clone appeared a single time. CDR3 loop: CASSPQRPSPMNTEAFF. In DNA form, the CDR3 reads TGTGCCAGCTCACCACAACGGCCTAGTCCCATGAACACTGAAGCTTTCTTT. This chain connects TRBV18 to TRBJ1-1; D is ambiguous. The ends were cut back, 1 base at V and 0 bases at J, with 15 bases in the middle. The length of the CDR3 is 17 residues. The germline CDR1 and CDR2 sequences are KGHSH and LQKENI.

The genes are TRBV7-8 and TRBJ2-5, with 9 bases lining up with TRBD1. CDR1 and CDR2 (germline): SGHVS, FQNEAQ. V shed 0 bases, J shed 3 bases, and the junction held 11 bases outside the gene matches. This CDR3 comprises 18 residues. Here the CDR3 reads CASSLAFLGDRAEETQYF. The CDR3 DNA reads as TGTGCCAGCAGCTTAGCTTTTTTAGGGGACAGGGCGGAAGAGACCCAGTACTTC.

This chain connects TRBV28 to TRBJ2-7; 10 bases fit TRBD2. There are 16 residues in the CDR3. Germline V gene lookup returns CDR1 MDHEN and CDR2 SYDVKM. V lost 4 bases and J lost 5; bases outside the gene matches: 11. CDR3 in amino acids: CASSSTGTSVGHEQYF. The CDR3 DNA follows: TGTGCCAGCAGTTCAACCGGGACTAGCGTCGGACACGAGCAGTACTTC.

This clone was observed a single time. This chain joins TRBV12-3 or TRBV12-4 and TRBJ2-7; tentatively, D is TRBD1 (6 bases). This CDR3 has 13 amino acids. Trimming pared 6 bases from V and 11 bases from J, leaving 20 bases between. The CDR3 bases are TGTGCCAGCAGCCTAGGGGGTTGGGGGCCGGAGTACTTC. It yields the protein CASSLGGWGPEYF.